The 18 T cell receptor beta chains in this list originate from one sample, sequenced in a study of blood T cell repertoires in COVID-19. Generated by immunoSEQ multiplex PCR, the TCRdb table keeps only in-frame clones and is missing some. Among 200,000 to 250,000 clones listed, roughly 90% were seen once. Sequencing was done on a sample of peripheral blood. These receptors came from a man aged 55 to 70 with acute or convalescent COVID-19.

This chain joins TRBV18 and TRBJ2-7; 9 bases are shared with TRBD1. J gave up 6 bases and V 1 base, and 13 bases lay outside the gene matches. This CDR3 is 17 amino acids long. Germline V gene lookup returns CDR1 KGHSH and CDR2 LQKENI. The CDR3 DNA sequence: TGTGCCAGCTCACCACGGTTGTCGGGACAGGGTAAGACCGAGCAGTACTTC. Amino acid sequence: CASSPRLSGQGKTEQYF.

The chain carries TRBV19 and TRBJ1-3; maybe TRBD1 (6 bases). This CDR3 comprises 13 residues. The germline gives CDR1 LNHDA, CDR2 SQIVND (reference sequence). Trimming took off 5 bases at V and 8 bases at J, with 13 bases between the two ends. The CDR3, as DNA: TGTGCCAGTAGTCGGACAGTTAAAGACACCATATATTTT. Amino acids: CASSRTVKDTIYF. The variable domain in full, completed from reference TRBV19 and TRBJ1-3, reads DGGITQSPKYLFRKEGQNVTLSCEQNLNHDAMYWYRQDPGQGLRLIYYSQIVNDFQKGDIAEGYSVSREKKESFPLTVTSAQKNPTAFYLCASSRTVKDTIYFGEGSWLTVV.

J is TRBJ1-5 and V is TRBV6-6, with 8 nucleotides matching TRBD1. Germline loops: CDR1 MNHNY, CDR2 SVGAGI (reference sequence). Germline trimming cut 5 bases from V and 4 bases from J; bases unmatched to any gene: 13. The CDR3 is made up of 17 amino acids. CDR3 nucleotides: TGTGCCAGCAGTCAAACGAAGGGACAGGCCCTTAATCAGCCCCAGCATTTT. Its protein product is CASSQTKGQALNQPQHF.

V gene TRBV4-1 combines with J gene TRBJ2-7, with 8 nucleotides matching TRBD1. CDR1 MGHRA and CDR2 YSYEKL come from the germline V gene. V was clipped by 1 base and J by 3 bases; unmatched bases: 5. The CDR3 consists of 15 residues. DNA for the CDR3: TGCGCCAGCAGCCAAGCAGGGGGCGACGTCTACGAGCAGTACTTC. Translation gives CASSQAGGDVYEQYF.

V usage is TRBV19 and J usage is TRBJ1-5; maybe TRBD1 (5 bases). V shed 1 base and J shed 2 bases, with 15 bases lying between them. Germline assignment: CDR1 LNHDA and CDR2 SQIVND (reference sequence). This CDR3 region has 17 residues. The CDR3 DNA reads TGTGCCAGTAGTATAGGGACACGGGCCAGCGGCAATCAGCCCCAGCATTTT. Residues: CASSIGTRASGNQPQHF.

This sequence joins TRBV2 and TRBJ2-1; D is undetermined. With 8 bases removed from V and 9 bases from J, the gap between germline ends came to 32 bases. Germline values: CDR1 SNHLY, CDR2 FYNNEI. This CDR3 contains 18 residues. CDR3 nucleotides: TGTGCCAGCCCTCGGTCAGTTACTTTATCCCGACAATGGCCTGAGCAGTTCTTC. As protein: CASPRSVTLSRQWPEQFF.

This clone was recorded only once. In nucleotides, the CDR3 is TGTGCCAGCAGCTCCCTAGGATTCGGGGAGACCCAGTACTTC. Translation: CASSSLGFGETQYF. The chain employs TRBV11-3 and TRBJ2-5, with unresolved D. CDR1 and CDR2 from the germline V gene are SGHNT and YENEEA. The CDR3 length is 14 residues. The V gene lost 4 bases and the J gene lost 5 bases, with 14 bases spanning the gap.

The chain joins TRBV9 to TRBJ2-4; TRBD2 matches 8 bases. Germline CDR1 is SGDLS and CDR2 is YYNGEE. After removal of 4 bases from V and 7 bases from J, the junction contained 4 bases not matched to a gene. This CDR3 comprises 13 residues. The DNA of the CDR3 is TGTGCCAGCAGCCCGGGACTAGAGAACATTCAGTACTTC. Translating it yields CASSPGLENIQYF.

V usage is TRBV7-6 and J usage is TRBJ2-7; TRBD2 agrees at 15 bases. CDR1 SGHVS and CDR2 FNYEAQ come from the germline V gene. Germline trimming cut 3 bases from V and 5 bases from J; bases unmatched to any gene: 5. This CDR3 has 16 amino acids. The CDR3 reads CASSLGLAGGPNEQYF. The CDR3, as DNA: TGTGCCAGCAGCTTGGGACTAGCGGGAGGCCCGAACGAGCAGTACTTC.

This chain links TRBV10-1 with TRBJ2-5; 13 nucleotides agree with TRBD2. The germline V gene has CDR1 WNHNN and CDR2 SYGVQD (reference sequence). V lost 6 bases to trimming and J lost 4 bases; unmatched junction nucleotides: 17. The CDR3 consists of 19 residues. CDR3 nucleotides: TGCGCCAGCAGCCCGGGACTAGCGGGATACAGCGATTTTGCAGAGACCCAGTACTTC. Amino acid sequence: CASSPGLAGYSDFAETQYF.

The chain recombines TRBV5-6 with TRBJ2-3; 12 nucleotides align to TRBD2. Germline CDR1 and CDR2: SGHDT and YYEEEE. The CDR3 is made up of 18 amino acids. V lost 4 bases to trimming and J lost 1 base; unmatched junction nucleotides: 10. The CDR3 loop is CASSPGLAGGRGTDTQYF. DNA for the CDR3: TGTGCCAGCAGCCCTGGGCTAGCGGGAGGGCGGGGCACAGATACGCAGTATTTT.

The chain combines TRBV11-3 with TRBJ2-5; D is perhaps TRBD2 (5 bases). From germline, CDR1 is SGHNT and CDR2 YENEEA. This CDR3 comprises 16 residues. Trimming removed 5 bases at V and 2 bases at J, with 18 bases between. The CDR3 loop reads CASSPRAGGPQETQYF. CDR3 DNA sequence: TGTGCCAGCAGCCCCCGGGCAGGAGGACCGCAAGAGACCCAGTACTTC.

The J gene is TRBJ1-2, the V gene TRBV7-2; D is perhaps TRBD1 (6 bases). This CDR3 has 14 residues. CDR1 is SGHTA, CDR2 FQGNSA, per germline. V lost 3 bases and J 5 bases, leaving 13 bases between the germline ends. The DNA for the CDR3 is TGTGCCAGCAGCTTGGACAGTTGGAGGTATGGCTACACCTTC. Translation: CASSLDSWRYGYTF.

This chain links TRBV24-1 with TRBJ2-3, with D perhaps matching TRBD2 (5 bases). The CDR3 length is 15 residues. Looked up from germline, CDR1 is KGHDR and CDR2 is SFDVKD. Trimming shortened V by 4 bases and J by 2 bases, and 12 bases separated the two germline ends. CDR3 loop: CATSDRAETTDTQYF. In DNA form, the CDR3 reads TGTGCCACCAGTGACCGAGCGGAGACCACAGATACGCAGTATTTT.

This rearrangement joins TRBV5-1 to TRBJ2-7, with D perhaps TRBD2 (5 bases). From germline, CDR1 is SGHRS and CDR2 YFSETQ. There are 13 residues in the CDR3. Trimming shortened V by 0 bases and J by 6 bases, and 10 bases separated the two germline ends. The CDR3: CASSLGEPSEQYF. The CDR3 DNA follows: TGCGCCAGCAGCTTGGGGGAGCCCTCCGAGCAGTACTTC.

CDR3 sequence: CAWSRYSGYAYNEQFF. CDR3 coding DNA: TGTGCCTGGAGCCGTTACAGCGGGTACGCCTACAATGAGCAGTTCTTC. The chain carries TRBV30 and TRBJ2-1; TRBD2 is a possible D gene (6 bases). The length of the CDR3 is 16 residues. The ends were cut back, 3 bases at V and 2 bases at J, with 17 bases in the middle. Germline V gene data show CDR1 as GTSNPN and CDR2 as SVGIG (reference sequence).

The rearrangement joins TRBV5-4 to TRBJ2-3, with D tentatively TRBD2 (6 bases). The CDR3 length is 16 residues. V was pared by 4 bases and J by 0 bases, with 15 bases between. CDR1 and CDR2 from the germline V gene are SGHNT and YYREEE (reference sequence). The CDR3 protein is CASSIGGGVSTDTQYF. CDR3 DNA: TGTGCCAGCAGCATAGGAGGCGGGGTTAGCACAGATACGCAGTATTTT.

This clone appeared a single time. V is TRBV18 and J is TRBJ1-6; 9 bases map to TRBD1. CDR1 KGHSH and CDR2 LQKENI come from the germline V gene. V trimming: 1 base; J trimming: 10 bases; junction bases outside the gene matches: 11. This CDR3 is 17 amino acids long. For the CDR3, the DNA is TGTGCCAGCTCACCACAATCCGACAGGGGGATTTGGTCACCCCTCCACTTT. Its protein is CASSPQSDRGIWSPLHF.